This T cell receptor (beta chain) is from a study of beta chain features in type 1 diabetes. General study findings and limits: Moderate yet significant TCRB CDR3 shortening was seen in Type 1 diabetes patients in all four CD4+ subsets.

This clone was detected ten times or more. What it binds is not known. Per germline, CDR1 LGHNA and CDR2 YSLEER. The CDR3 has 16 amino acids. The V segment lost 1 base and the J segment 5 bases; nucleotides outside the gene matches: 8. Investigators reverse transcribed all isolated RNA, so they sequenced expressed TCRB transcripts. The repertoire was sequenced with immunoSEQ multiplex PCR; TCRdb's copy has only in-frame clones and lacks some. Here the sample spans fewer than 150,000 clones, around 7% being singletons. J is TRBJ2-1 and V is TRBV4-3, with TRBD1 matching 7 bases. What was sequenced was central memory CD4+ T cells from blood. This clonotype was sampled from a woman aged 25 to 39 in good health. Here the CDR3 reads CASSQGQGFVNNEQFF. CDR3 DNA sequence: TGCGCCAGCAGCCAAGGACAGGGATTCGTGAACAATGAGCAGTTCTTC.